The entry that follows covers one T cell receptor beta chain sequence. Its antigen is currently not known. Per-base quality was not reported, and no clone a single base away is much larger than it. The same DNA, extracted from blood mononuclear cells, served for both the TCR sequencing and the STAT3 sequencing. According to the germline V gene, CDR1 reads SNHLY and CDR2 reads FYNNEI. A distance of 17 bases separates the germline ends of V and J, which lose 7 bases and 7 bases respectively. The CDR3 runs 14 amino acids, cysteine and phenylalanine included. The retained sequence is limited to the CDR3, 42 bases, with the frame set at the first base. This entry is derived from a study of STAT3 mutations in large granular lymphocyte leukemia (dated by TCRdb to the late 2010s). For the study in its entirety: Canonical activating STAT3 mutations were detected in roughly half of the longitudinally sequenced T-LGLL patients. Over half of the T-LGLL patients were given one or more immunosuppressive therapy regimens, and over 30% of the treated patients had a hematologic response. To reconstruct clonal hierarchy and dynamics, serial deep sequencing of TCRbeta CDR3 and STAT3 was performed in patients with T-cell large granular lymphocyte leukemia. Eighteen representative T-LGLL cases were selected from an initial cohort of roughly 210 LGL patients for longitudinal TCRbeta and STAT3 sequencing. As controls within the study, a couple of patients with natural killer LGL leukemia were also sequenced longitudinally. For each patient, sequencing was performed at an average of approximately 4 time points, with a range of 2 to 8 samplings.

On the study overall, not on this receptor specifically: Because no samples were available when a clone first appeared, clonal expansion was inferred from samplings taken at other points. The linking of therapy response to changes in TCR clonal burden was complicated by variable intervals between samplings and differing treatment regimens. TCR clonotype switching after therapy was observed in 6 of 18 patients, and all newly emerging clones were found to be STAT3 wild type. Since codominant clonotypes persisted in some patients, a small but highly pathogenic clone may have gone undetected. The burden of the dominant TCR clone was higher than the STAT3 mutant burden in several patients, which suggests that the STAT3 mutation arose secondarily inside a clone that had already expanded. At least one immunodominant TCRbeta clonotype was identified in every T-LGLL patient, and multiple immunodominant subclonotypes were identified in about half of the T-LGLL patients.

TCRbeta libraries were sequenced on an Illumina MiSeq, averaging roughly 40,000 productive templates per sample. Multiplex PCR amplification was used to generate TCRbeta CDR3 libraries with the immunoSEQ assay. Per the source publication's procedure: Following a previously defined approach, repertoire diversity was calculated, and values close to 0 point to extremely monoclonal samples. TCRdb holds this immuneACCESS table with in-frame rearrangements only. Some clones are missing; in checked studies, unresolved V genes explain under half, and the rest has no known cause. The V and J calls and clone size are taken from that table; D and trimming were inferred from the DNA. Across this sample there are about 15,000 clones, with about 83% seen only once. The ten top clones hold 8.6% of the sample.

What was sequenced was peripheral blood mononuclear cells. This TCR came from a man aged 50 or older with T-cell large granular lymphocyte leukemia. Some clones in this sample may be carry-over from other donors' samples. The age is the age at diagnosis. The sequence links TRBV2 to TRBJ2-1; the best D guess is TRBD1, with 7 bases matching. The CDR3 is CASTPEGAINEQFF. At the DNA level, the sequence is TGTGCCAGCACCCCGGAGGGGGCAATAAATGAGCAGTTCTTC.